These T cell receptor beta chains were read from a single sample in a study of beta chain features in type 1 diabetes. This table comes from immunoSEQ multiplex PCR, and its TCRdb copy is limited to in-frame clones, with some not included. Of some 640,000 clones listed, over 12% are singletons. The specimen was naive CD4+ T cells from blood. The receptors were gathered from a man between 18 and 35 years old with type 1 diabetes. Each CDR3 is given with its conserved first and last residue. Fields, in order: J gene, V gene, clone size, D gene, CDR3 protein, CDR3 DNA. The D gene is left open where the match is weak. The size of a clone is reported for some rows only, either as once, few or many, or as a class for expanded clones.

TRBJ1-5 | TRBV15 | . | TRBD1 | CATSRPGTGVYQPQHF | TGTGCCACCAGCAGGCCGGGGACAGGGGTATATCAGCCCCAGCATTTT
TRBJ2-5 | TRBV7-6 | . | . | CASSPTDRIGKTQYF | TGTGCCAGCAGCCCTACCGACAGAATCGGGAAGACCCAGTACTTC
TRBJ1-2 | TRBV15 | . | TRBD1 | CATSPGQGQTYYGYTF | TGTGCCACCAGCCCAGGGCAGGGACAGACATACTATGGCTACACCTTC
TRBJ2-1 | TRBV5-1 | . | . | CASSLMAGHYNEQFF | TGCGCCAGCAGCTTGATGGCAGGCCACTACAATGAGCAGTTCTTC
TRBJ1-1 | TRBV7-2 | few | . | CATDFAQGRTEAFF | TGTGCCACTGACTTCGCACAGGGAAGGACTGAAGCTTTCTTT
TRBJ1-1 | TRBV19 | . | . | CASSMAYTEAFF | TGTGCCAGTAGTATGGCTTACACTGAAGCTTTCTTT
TRBJ2-1 | TRBV27 | few | . | CASSPKPYQYNEQFF | TGTGCCAGCAGTCCCAAACCCTACCAGTACAATGAGCAGTTCTTC
TRBJ2-1 | TRBV19 | . | TRBD1 | CASSWGQGSLMQFF | TGTGCCAGTAGTTGGGGACAGGGGTCCCTAATGCAGTTCTTC
TRBJ2-3 | TRBV7-9 | . | . | CASSPRETQYF | TGTGCCAGCAGCCCCAGGGAGACGCAGTATTTT
TRBJ2-3 | TRBV12-5 | few | . | CASGFGSTLHTQYF | TGTGCTAGTGGTTTCGGCTCGACACTTCATACGCAGTATTTT
TRBJ1-1 | TRBV5-4 | few | . | CASSSPIGGNTEAFF | TGTGCCAGCAGCTCCCCAATCGGGGGGAACACTGAAGCTTTCTTT
TRBJ2-2 | TRBV5-6 | . | . | CASSSIDTLTGELFF | TGTGCCAGCAGCTCGATAGACACACTCACCGGGGAGCTGTTTTTT
TRBJ1-5 | TRBV7-2 | few | . | CASSPAVGPQHF | TGTGCCAGCAGCCCCGCCGTAGGGCCCCAGCATTTT
TRBJ2-7 | TRBV2 | . | TRBD1 | CASSWTGRNEQYF | TGTGCCAGCAGTTGGACAGGGAGGAACGAGCAGTACTTC
TRBJ1-6 | TRBV28 | . | . | CALRSLNSPLHF | TGTGCCCTCCGGAGTCTTAATTCACCCCTCCACTTT
TRBJ1-4 | TRBV5-1 | few | TRBD1 | CASSPGQGVEKLFF | TGCGCCAGCAGCCCTGGACAGGGGGTTGAAAAACTGTTTTTT
TRBJ2-3 | TRBV14 | . | . | CASSQGAGDTQYF | TGTGCCAGCAGCCAAGGAGCGGGAGATACGCAGTATTTT
TRBJ1-2 | TRBV29-1 | . | . | CSGDGYGYTF | TGCAGCGGGGACGGGTATGGCTACACCTTC
TRBJ2-1 | TRBV5-4 | few | TRBD1 | CATLLTGTDSNEQFF | TGTGCCACCCTCTTAACCGGGACAGACTCCAATGAGCAGTTCTTC
TRBJ1-1 | TRBV28 | . | . | CASSRYERPNTEAFF | TGTGCCAGCAGCCGCTACGAGCGGCCGAACACTGAAGCTTTCTTT
TRBJ1-5 | TRBV30 | . | TRBD1 | CAWSADRGRQPQHF | TGTGCCTGGAGTGCCGACAGGGGAAGACAGCCCCAGCATTTT
TRBJ1-1 | TRBV18 | few | . | CASSPTKELAFF | TGTGCCAGCTCACCGACTAAGGAATTGGCTTTCTTT
TRBJ2-2 | TRBV18 | . | TRBD2 | CASSPPEASGGSGELFF | TGTGCCAGCTCACCACCGGAGGCTAGCGGGGGATCCGGGGAGCTGTTTTTT
TRBJ1-1 | TRBV2 | . | . | CASSVEGVGTEAFF | TGTGCCAGCAGTGTTGAAGGGGTGGGCACTGAAGCTTTCTTT
TRBJ1-6 | TRBV2 | few | TRBD1 | CASSGGTAYNSPLHF | TGTGCCAGCAGTGGAGGGACAGCCTATAATTCACCCCTCCACTTT
TRBJ2-1 | TRBV10-3 | . | TRBD1 | CAISGQGRGQFF | TGTGCCATCTCGGGACAGGGTCGGGGGCAGTTCTTC
TRBJ1-4 | TRBV10-3 | . | . | CATTSSTNEKLFF | TGTGCCACGACTTCTTCAACTAATGAAAAACTGTTTTTT
TRBJ1-5 | TRBV10-3 | . | . | CAISPQGHEPQHF | TGTGCCATCAGTCCACAGGGCCATGAGCCCCAGCATTTT
TRBJ1-4 | TRBV30 | . | . | CAWSLNLEGEKLFF | TGTGCCTGGAGTCTCAACCTTGAGGGAGAAAAACTGTTTTTT
TRBJ1-3 | TRBV6-1 | . | TRBD1 | CASSRDRDSGNTIYF | TGTGCCAGCAGCCGGGACAGGGACTCTGGAAACACCATATATTTT
TRBJ2-5 | TRBV20-1 | . | . | CSARGETQYF | TGCAGTGCGCGCGGAGAGACCCAGTACTTC